These 13 T cell receptor beta chains originate from one sample sequenced in a study of siplizumab effects on memory and regulatory T cells. Measured with immunoSEQ multiplex PCR; TCRdb has only the in-frame clones, and not every one. The profile shows approximately 98,000 clones, roughly 94% of them singletons. Sequenced sample: non-Treg CD4+ T cells sorted from blood. These receptors were taken from a human donor in good health.

V usage is TRBV28 and J usage is TRBJ2-5; the D call may be TRBD1 or TRBD2 (5 bases each). V gave up 1 base and J gave up 5 bases, with 17 bases separating them. Germline lookup yields CDR1 MDHEN and CDR2 SYDVKM. The CDR3 is made up of 16 amino acids. CDR3 residues: CASSLFVGGSGETQYF. The CDR3 bases are TGTGCCAGCAGTTTATTCGTTGGGGGATCGGGGGAGACCCAGTACTTC.

The V gene is TRBV5-1, the J gene TRBJ2-5; D gene uncertain. Germline CDR1 reads SGHRS; CDR2 reads YFSETQ. This CDR3 is built from 14 residues. V was pared by 0 bases and J by 5 bases, with 11 bases between. The DNA of the CDR3 is TGCGCCAGCAGCTTGGTTGCGACGATGGAGACCCAGTACTTC. This translates into CASSLVATMETQYF.

This clone was detected only once. The J gene is TRBJ2-4, the V gene TRBV18; D call uncertain. This CDR3 has 13 residues. V was trimmed by 3 bases and J by 9 bases, leaving 12 bases between them. Germline loops: CDR1 KGHSH, CDR2 LQKENI. CDR3: CASSPFNLGIQYF. DNA for the CDR3: TGTGCCAGCTCACCGTTTAATTTGGGCATTCAGTACTTC. The whole variable domain, filled in from reference TRBV18 and TRBJ2-4, reads NAGVMQNPRHLVRRRGQEARLRCSPMKGHSHVYWYRQLPEEGLKFMVYLQKENIIDESGMPKERFSAEFPKEGPSILRIQQVVRGDSAAYFCASSPFNLGIQYFGAGTRLSVL.

The rearrangement joins TRBV7-2 to TRBJ2-7, with D possibly TRBD2 on 6 matching bases. Germline-derived CDR1 and CDR2 are SGHTA and FQGNSA. The CDR3 has 19 amino acids. V gave up 5 bases and J gave up 1 base, with 27 bases separating them. CDR3 in DNA: TGTGCCAGCAGCCGCCGGGTTGACTCCTTTGGGGGAGGATCCTACGAGCAGTACTTC. Translation gives CASSRRVDSFGGGSYEQYF.

V and J are TRBV5-5 and TRBJ1-1; D is ambiguous. The CDR3 runs to 16 residues. With 0 bases removed from V and 5 bases from J, the gap between germline ends came to 17 bases. CDR1 is SGHKS and CDR2 is YYEKEE in the germline V gene (reference sequence). The DNA for the CDR3 is TGTGCCAGCAGCTTGGTTGTTACGGGAACCGGGACTGAAGCTTTCTTT. It specifies CASSLVVTGTGTEAFF.

This chain connects TRBV7-6 to TRBJ2-7; 13 bases agree with TRBD2. Per the germline V gene, CDR1 is SGHVS and CDR2 is FNYEAQ. The V segment lost 5 bases and the J segment 3 bases; nucleotides outside the gene matches: 19. The CDR3 length is 20 residues. The DNA of the CDR3 is TGTGCCAGCAGCCACCACCAACCTAGGACTAGCGGGAGTTGCTTCTACGAGCAGTACTTC. Residues: CASSHHQPRTSGSCFYEQYF.

In nucleotides, the CDR3 is TGTGCCACCAGCAGAGATGTTCGGGTGAACACTGAAGCTTTCTTT. Protein product: CATSRDVRVNTEAFF. The rearrangement joins TRBV15 to TRBJ1-1; D ambiguous. V gave up 0 bases and J gave up 0 bases, with 8 bases separating them. Germline lookup yields CDR1 LNHNV and CDR2 YYDKDF (reference sequence). The CDR3 loop spans 15 amino acids.

The chain couples TRBV5-1 to TRBJ2-1; 8 positions agree with TRBD1. Germline V CDR1 and CDR2: SGHRS, YFSETQ. Trimming took 7 bases from V and 5 from J; bases not matched to a gene: 14. The CDR3 totals 16 residues. The CDR3 DNA reads as TGCGCCAGCTTTCACCAGGGGGCCATACCCAACAATGAGCAGTTCTTC. This gives the protein CASFHQGAIPNNEQFF.

V and J are TRBV25-1 and TRBJ2-5; D may be TRBD1 (5 bases). Trimming removed 1 base at V and 0 bases at J, with 15 bases between. The CDR3 sequence is 17 residues long. Germline V gene sequence: CDR1 MGHDK, CDR2 SYGVNS. The CDR3 DNA sequence: TGTGCCAGCAGTGAATTTAGTAGGGGTGGATACCAAGAGACCCAGTACTTC. It specifies CASSEFSRGGYQETQYF.

The chain couples TRBV10-1 to TRBJ2-2, with a tentative D call TRBD2 (5 bases). Trimming removed 4 bases at V and 4 bases at J, with 10 bases between. The CDR3 runs 14 residues. Germline lookup yields CDR1 WNHNN and CDR2 SYGVQD (reference sequence). The CDR3 DNA reads TGCGCCAGCAGTGGAGGGCTTGGCACCGGGGAGCTGTTTTTT. Translation gives CASSGGLGTGELFF.

This chain links TRBV7-6 with TRBJ2-7; D possibly uses TRBD1 or TRBD2 (5 bases each). Trimming took 6 bases from V and 2 from J, leaving 20 bases between them. Germline V gene sequence: CDR1 SGHVS, CDR2 FNYEAQ. This CDR3 spans 16 amino acids. This chain's CDR3 is CASSRERGQAAYEQYF. DNA for the CDR3: TGTGCCAGCAGTCGGGAAAGGGGCCAAGCAGCCTACGAGCAGTACTTC.

This chain uses TRBV19 with TRBJ1-1, with D tentatively TRBD1 (5 bases). The V gene lost 2 bases and the J gene lost 0 bases, with 19 bases spanning the gap. The CDR3 contains 18 residues. Germline V gene lookup returns CDR1 LNHDA and CDR2 SQIVND (reference sequence). For the CDR3, the DNA is TGTGCCAGTAGTATAACCGACCGGGACCCTGAGGTGAACACTGAAGCTTTCTTT. Translating gives CASSITDRDPEVNTEAFF.

The chain recombines TRBV7-9 with TRBJ2-7, with unresolved D. There are 12 residues in the CDR3. Germline-derived CDR1 and CDR2 are SEHNR and FQNEAQ (reference sequence). V gave up 3 bases and J gave up 3 bases, with 6 bases separating them. This CDR3 reads CASSFVGYEQYF. CDR3 sequence (DNA): TGTGCCAGCAGCTTTGTGGGCTACGAGCAGTACTTC.